The clone carrying this T cell receptor (beta chain) has only a few counts. What it recognizes is unknown. Libraries of TCR beta came from iRepertoire HTBI primers plus Arm-PCR of CDR3 regions. TCRdb used MiXCR to reprocess the multiplex PCR reads, holding one entry per CDR3 protein. The table lists 400,000 to 550,000 distinct CDR3 sequences, about 16% of them singletons. These data come from a study of regulatory T cells in long-lasting Graves disease. Notes on the study in general: The analysis examined peripheral blood only and excluded thyroid tissue. Segments TRBV28, TRBJ1-2 and TRBJ2-5 showed preferential usage in persistent disease.

Time point specified: newly diagnosed GD, antithyroid drugs for less than 3 months. From PBMCs, RNA was extracted and then used to make the TCR library. Germline CDR1 SEHNR, CDR2 FQNEAQ (reference sequence). The CDR3 extends over 16 amino acids. V lost 1 base and J lost 6; bases outside the gene matches: 5. These sequences were also reported in another study, on T cells in Graves' hyperthyroidism and ophthalmopathy.

The starting material was peripheral blood mononuclear cells (PBMCs), obtained at new diagnosis, from a patient treated with antithyroid drugs. The TCR comes from a woman in her late teens or twenties with Graves disease. This rearrangement joins TRBV7-9 to TRBJ2-3, with 12 positions matching TRBD2. The CDR3 sequence: CASSLERLAGVDTQYF. For the CDR3, the DNA is TGTGCCAGCAGCTTAGAACGACTAGCGGGAGTGGATACGCAGTATTTT.